The present T cell receptor beta chain was sequenced within a study of early T cells in non-severe SARS-CoV-2 infection. Overall study context: Chains were not paired, and sequencing was done on bulk RNA from unsorted whole blood.

Trimming at V came to 4 bases and at J to 0 bases, leaving 9 bases not matched to a gene. This CDR3 is 16 amino acids long. The germline V gene encodes CDR1 KGHSH and CDR2 LQKENI. Separate cDNA molecules each had unique molecular identifiers attached to them. TCRdb reprocessed the 5' RACE reads via MiXCR and lists one record per CDR3 protein. This table holds approximately 73,000 distinct CDR3 sequences, about 11% found once. This clonotype came up a few times. The V gene is TRBV18, the J gene TRBJ2-7, with 7 nucleotides matching TRBD1. The TCR comes from an adult who was a healthcare worker with PCR-confirmed SARS-CoV-2 infection or an uninfected control (not recorded which). Sequenced sample: whole blood. CDR3 loop: CASSLEPGQYSYEQYF. CDR3 nucleotide sequence: TGTGCCAGCTCACTCGAACCGGGACAGTACTCCTACGAGCAGTACTTC. Full variable domain (outside the CDR3, taken from reference TRBV18 and TRBJ2-7): NAGVMQNPRHLVRRRGQEARLRCSPMKGHSHVYWYRQLPEEGLKFMVYLQKENIIDESGMPKERFSAEFPKEGPSILRIQQVVRGDSAAYFCASSLEPGQYSYEQYFGPGTRLTVT.